This section outlines one T cell receptor (beta chain) sequence together with its context. Its specificity is not known. This specimen belongs to a study of graft-versus-host responses after intestinal transplantation. The wider study: Each transplant was multivisceral, liver-intestinal, or isolated intestinal. Every recipient had anti-thymocyte globulin induction and two to three years of tacrolimus plus steroids. Study findings and constraints: Declining HvG levels early post-transplant were linked to peak circulating GvH clone levels. GvH clones occurred in recipient marrow; some first appeared in ileum or blood.

The germline CDR1 and CDR2 sequences are SGHTA and FQGTGA. Trimming took off 5 bases at V and 2 bases at J, with 10 bases between the two ends. This CDR3 is built from 14 residues. Measured with immunoSEQ multiplex PCR; TCRdb has only the in-frame clones, and not every one. Of about 88,000 clones detected, approximately 90% appear once; the ten largest clones hold approximately 0.33%. This clonotype originated in a human donor who was the organ donor for an intestinal transplant. The chain recombines TRBV7-3 with TRBJ2-1, with TRBD1 as a possible D gene (6 bases). Source: unstimulated CD4+ T cells sorted from spleen or lymph node cells, taken before transplant. Here the CDR3 DNA reads TGTGCCAGCAGCGAACAGGGAGCCTACAATGAGCAGTTCTTC. Translated, it gives CASSEQGAYNEQFF. The whole variable domain, remainder taken from reference TRBV7-3 and TRBJ2-1, is GAGVSQTPSNKVTEKGKYVELRCDPISGHTALYWYRQSLGQGPEFLIYFQGTGAADDSGLPNDRFFAVRPEGSVSTLKIQRTERGDSAVYLCASSEQGAYNEQFFGPGTRLTVL.